One and the same sample provided the 27 T cell receptor beta chains below, sequenced in a study of cytomegalovirus exposure and HLA in healthy donors. The PCR made use of 60 Vbeta and 13 Jbeta primers. Produced via immunoSEQ multiplex PCR; TCRdb's table is partial and in-frame only. The sample includes some 150,000 clones, approximately 77% of them seen just once. The sample taken for sequencing was PBMCs. Source of these receptors: a woman in her thirties or forties in good health and CMV-seronegative.

The genes are TRBV30 and TRBJ2-7; maybe TRBD1 (7 bases). This CDR3 is built from 15 residues. Looked up from germline, CDR1 is GTSNPN and CDR2 is SVGIG (reference sequence). Trimming removed 5 bases at V and 2 bases at J, with 19 bases between. CDR3 DNA sequence: TGTGCCTGGCGGGGAGGAGACAGGGTAACCTACGAGCAGTACTTC. Translating gives CAWRGGDRVTYEQYF.

This clone turned up a few times. The chain has TRBV14 and TRBJ1-3; 7 positions agree with TRBD1. This CDR3 is built from 15 residues. The V gene end was trimmed by 4 bases and the J gene end by 2 bases; junction bases not matched to a gene: 5. The germline V gene has CDR1 SGHDN and CDR2 FVKESK. This CDR3 reads CASSLIGTAGNTIYF. The CDR3 DNA reads TGTGCCAGCAGCCTGATCGGGACAGCTGGAAACACCATATATTTT.

A note on this clone: Its ends do not fully match the called genes, so a read error is possible. The chain is built from TRBV13 and TRBJ2-7; weak D call: TRBD1 (6 bases). The CDR3 length is 15 residues. Per the germline V gene, CDR1 is PRHDT and CDR2 is FYEKMQ (reference sequence). CDR3 sequence reads: CASSSVPGGSHEQYF. CDR3 coding DNA: TGTGCCAGCAGCTCCGTCCCTGGGGGCTCCCACGAGCAGTACTTC.

This chain links TRBV12-2 with TRBJ2-5; the table gives TRBD2 as D, unverified against the DNA. TRBV12-2 corresponds to a pseudogene. The CDR3 length is 15 residues. The CDR3 bases are TGTGCAAGTCGCACTCAACTAGCGGGGGGAGAGACCCAGTACTTC. Translating it yields CASRTQLAGGETQYF.

This chain joins TRBV27 and TRBJ2-7, with D possibly TRBD1 on 6 matching bases. Trimming shortened V by 6 bases and J by 2 bases, and 17 bases separated the two germline ends. This CDR3 region has 15 residues. The germline V gene has CDR1 MNHEY and CDR2 SMNVEV (reference sequence). The DNA of the CDR3 is TGTGCCAGCAGCAAAACAGGGTCAGCCACCTACGAGCAGTACTTC. It codes for CASSKTGSATYEQYF.

The rearrangement joins TRBV28 to TRBJ1-2; 9 nucleotides line up with TRBD1. With V trimmed by 3 bases and J by 6 bases, 11 bases remained unmatched. Germline loops: CDR1 MDHEN, CDR2 SYDVKM. The CDR3 is 16 amino acids. Here the CDR3 DNA reads TGTGCCAGCAGTTTCCCCGCCTCTACAGGGGGCGATGGCTACACCTTC. This codes for CASSFPASTGGDGYTF.

V and J are TRBV6-5 and TRBJ1-2; TRBD1 matches 8 bases. Per germline, CDR1 MNHEY and CDR2 SVGAGI. The length of the CDR3 is 14 residues. Losses at the gene ends were 5 bases for V and 4 bases for J; bases not matched to a gene: 6. In DNA form, the CDR3 reads TGTGCCAGCAGTCTTGGTCAGGGGGCCTATGGCTACACCTTC. It encodes CASSLGQGAYGYTF.

The rearrangement joins TRBV27 to TRBJ1-2; 7 positions match TRBD1. The V segment lost 5 bases and the J segment 8 bases; nucleotides outside the gene matches: 11. The CDR3 covers 14 residues. Germline CDR1 MNHEY, CDR2 SMNVEV (reference sequence). The CDR3, as DNA: TGTGCCAGCAGTGGGGGGACAGCCATAGAGGGCTACACCTTC. Protein product: CASSGGTAIEGYTF.

CDR3 loop: CASSVGQYGYTF. The DNA for the CDR3 is TGTGCCAGCAGTGTTGGACAGTATGGCTACACCTTC. This rearrangement joins TRBV28 to TRBJ1-2; the D gene is possibly TRBD1 (6 bases). Germline V gene sequence: CDR1 MDHEN, CDR2 SYDVKM. V was shortened by 5 bases and J by 5 bases, with 9 bases between the two germline ends. The CDR3 is 12 amino acids.

This chain connects TRBV4-2 to TRBJ1-6; D may be TRBD1 (5 bases). The V end was cut by 5 bases, the J end by 6 bases, with 14 bases between. CDR1 and CDR2 (germline): LGHNA, YNFKEQ. This CDR3 spans 15 amino acids. The CDR3: CASSRESRANSPLHF. CDR3 bases: TGTGCCAGCAGCAGGGAATCCAGGGCTAATTCACCCCTCCACTTT.

The V gene is TRBV5-1, the J gene TRBJ2-2; tentatively, D is TRBD1 (6 bases). Deletions cut 5 bases from V and 4 bases from J, with 15 bases between. The CDR3 has 15 residues. Looked up from germline, CDR1 is SGHRS and CDR2 is YFSETQ. The CDR3 sequence is CASSPITGFTGELFF. The CDR3 bases are TGCGCCAGCAGTCCCATCACAGGGTTCACCGGGGAGCTGTTTTTT.

The chain is built from TRBV7-2 and TRBJ2-7; 7 bases fit TRBD2. V lost 1 base and J lost 5; bases outside the gene matches: 11. Germline-derived CDR1 and CDR2 are SGHTA and FQGNSA. The CDR3 sequence is 16 residues long. CDR3 residues: CASSLVPGGRSNEQYF. The CDR3 region has the DNA TGTGCCAGCAGCTTAGTCCCGGGAGGCCGTTCTAACGAGCAGTACTTC.

The chain combines TRBV28 with TRBJ1-1; 8 bases are a match to TRBD1. J lost 11 bases, V lost 6 bases, and 11 bases had no gene match. In germline, CDR1 is MDHEN, CDR2 SYDVKM. The CDR3 loop spans 13 amino acids. The CDR3 loop is CASRRTGGREAFF. The CDR3 coding sequence is TGTGCCAGCAGGCGTACAGGGGGGAGAGAGGCTTTCTTT.

The chain has TRBV14 and TRBJ1-1; no clear D gene. Germline values: CDR1 SGHDN, CDR2 FVKESK. The length of the CDR3 is 11 residues. Trimming cost V 4 bases and J 5 bases, with 5 bases left between them. CDR3 DNA sequence: TGTGCCAGCAGCCGCGGGACTGAAGCTTTCTTT. Translating gives CASSRGTEAFF.

This chain uses TRBV6-5 with TRBJ1-1; D gene ambiguous. V was shortened by 1 base and J by 1 base, with 4 bases between the two germline ends. The germline V gene encodes CDR1 MNHEY and CDR2 SVGAGI. The CDR3 extends over 13 amino acids. This CDR3 reads CASSYLANTEAFF. DNA of the CDR3: TGTGCCAGCAGTTACTTGGCGAACACTGAAGCTTTCTTT.

V and J are TRBV5-1 and TRBJ2-2; no reliable D call. The CDR3 extends over 16 amino acids. V was clipped by 1 base and J by 3 bases, with 13 bases between them. From germline, CDR1 is SGHRS and CDR2 YFSETQ. The CDR3 coding sequence is TGCGCCAGCAGCTTGCTCGAGATACCTTACACCGGGGAGCTGTTTTTT. Translated: CASSLLEIPYTGELFF.

This clone has only one observation. The J gene is TRBJ1-5, the V gene TRBV6-1; 7 nucleotides line up with TRBD1. CDR3 length: 16 residues. The germline CDR1 and CDR2 sequences are MNHNS and SASEGT. The V segment lost 0 bases and the J segment 6 bases; nucleotides outside the gene matches: 8. The CDR3 DNA sequence: TGTGCCAGCAGTGAAGCGGCGACAGGGTTAGGTCAGCCCCAGCATTTT. Translation gives CASSEAATGLGQPQHF.

The chain couples TRBV7-6 to TRBJ1-1; 8 bases match TRBD1. The germline V gene has CDR1 SGHVS and CDR2 FNYEAQ. The V segment lost 0 bases and the J segment 11 bases; nucleotides outside the gene matches: 8. This CDR3 is built from 14 residues. The CDR3 reads CASSLAGQGVGAFF. In nucleotides, the CDR3 is TGTGCCAGCAGCTTAGCCGGACAGGGTGTTGGGGCTTTCTTT.

The chain recombines TRBV29-1 with TRBJ2-1; 14 bases match TRBD2. With 1 base clipped from V and 7 bases from J, the junction kept 3 bases outside the gene matches. The CDR3 totals 15 residues. In germline, CDR1 is SQVTM, CDR2 ANQGSEA. The CDR3 DNA reads TGCAGCGTTGAAGGACTAGCGGGGGGGCTTAATGAGCAGTTCTTC. It is translated as CSVEGLAGGLNEQFF.

This clone came up a few times. The DNA of the CDR3 is TGCGCCAGCAGCCAAGATCGGGACAGTCAAAATGAAAAACTGTTTTTT. Protein: CASSQDRDSQNEKLFF. This rearrangement joins TRBV4-1 to TRBJ1-4; 7 bases match TRBD1. The V gene's germline CDR1 is MGHRA and CDR2 YSYEKL. The V and J ends lost 0 bases and 5 bases, in that order; junction bases with no gene match: 6. CDR3 length equals 16 residues.

V is TRBV6-1 and J is TRBJ1-2; D is perhaps TRBD1 (6 bases). This CDR3 has 12 residues. Germline values: CDR1 MNHNS, CDR2 SASEGT. V was shortened by 9 bases and J by 7 bases, with 15 bases between the two germline ends. As DNA, the CDR3 is TGTGCCAGTTGGGCAGGGGTGGGTGGCTACACCTTC. This sequence encodes CASWAGVGGYTF.

V gene TRBV5-1 combines with J gene TRBJ2-1; D may be TRBD1 (6 bases). Germline V gene sequence: CDR1 SGHRS, CDR2 YFSETQ. There are 14 residues in the CDR3. Between the trimmed V and J ends, which lost 0 bases and 3 bases, there was a span of 7 bases. The CDR3 DNA reads as TGCGCCAGCAGCTTGGGACAGGTCTACAATGAGCAGTTCTTC. Its translation: CASSLGQVYNEQFF. The variable domain in full, with the rest retrieved from reference TRBV5-1 and TRBJ2-1, is KAGVTQTPRYLIKTRGQQVTLSCSPISGHRSVSWYQQTPGQGLQFLFEYFSETQRNKGNFPGRFSGRQFSNSRSEMNVSTLELGDSALYLCASSLGQVYNEQFFGPGTRLTVL.

This sequence joins TRBV6-5 and TRBJ2-1, with 10 positions matching TRBD2. Unmatched junction bases numbered 5, after V lost 1 base and J lost 5 bases. Germline V lookup: CDR1 MNHEY, CDR2 SVGAGI. This CDR3 comprises 16 residues. The CDR3 loop reads CASSYFSGGTNNEQFF. The CDR3 DNA sequence: TGTGCCAGCAGTTACTTTAGCGGGGGGACAAACAATGAGCAGTTCTTC.

The chain combines TRBV6-5 with TRBJ2-7; 7 nucleotides align to TRBD1. V lost 4 bases and J lost 3; bases outside the gene matches: 3. This CDR3 contains 13 residues. Germline V lookup: CDR1 MNHEY, CDR2 SVGAGI. CDR3 bases: TGTGCCAGCAGTTCCCGACAGGGCTACGAGCAGTACTTC. Its protein is CASSSRQGYEQYF.

J is TRBJ1-2 and V is TRBV5-6; perhaps TRBD1 as D (5 bases). Germline loops: CDR1 SGHDT, CDR2 YYEEEE. There are 15 residues in the CDR3. Trimming pared 4 bases from V and 4 bases from J, leaving 17 bases between. The CDR3 DNA reads as TGTGCCAGCAGCCGGAGGGACTTACCTCTCTATGGCTACACCTTC. Protein product: CASSRRDLPLYGYTF.

This clone is termed medium-sized. The genes are TRBV7-9 and TRBJ1-2; D gene unclear. Looked up from germline, CDR1 is SEHNR and CDR2 is FQNEAQ (reference sequence). The CDR3 length is 13 residues. V was clipped by 3 bases and J by 3 bases, with 8 bases between them. The CDR3 sequence: CASSFNLYYGYTF. For the CDR3, the DNA is TGTGCCAGCAGCTTTAATCTGTACTATGGCTACACCTTC.

The chain combines TRBV4-3 with TRBJ2-4; D might be TRBD2 (5 bases). Trimming cost V 0 bases and J 0 bases, with 9 bases left between them. The CDR3 consists of 16 residues. Germline V gene lookup returns CDR1 LGHNA and CDR2 YSLEER. The CDR3 region is CASSQDLGVAKNIQYF. The CDR3 DNA reads TGCGCCAGCAGCCAAGATCTCGGGGTAGCCAAAAACATTCAGTACTTC.